A selection of T cell receptor beta chains follows, all from one sample in a study of T cells in Graves' hyperthyroidism and ophthalmopathy. TCRdb redid the calling of the multiplex PCR reads with MiXCR, one entry per CDR3 protein. Of 300,000 to 350,000 distinct CDR3 sequences in the sample, approximately 16% were seen once. Input material: blood. Receptors were obtained from a man between 25 and 39 years old with Graves' hyperthyroidism. CDR3s leave out the opening cysteine and the closing phenylalanine or tryptophan.

J,V,CDR3
TRBJ2-7,TRBV5-1,ASSLERTSGYEQY
TRBJ1-2,TRBV3-1,ASSQEAYYGYT
TRBJ1-2,TRBV27,ASSFQGRYGYT
TRBJ2-1,TRBV19,ASTPFDDRGGNEQF
TRBJ2-5,TRBV7-8,ASGRSQETQY
TRBJ2-7,TRBV11-1,ASSFTAREQY
TRBJ2-7,TRBV6-1,ASRKVTARGYGQY
TRBJ1-1,TRBV12-3/TRBV12-4,ASSSQGARHTEAF
TRBJ2-1,TRBV20-1,SARDPVTSGRGGEQF
TRBJ2-7,TRBV5-1,ASSLYGPLDEQY
TRBJ1-5,TRBV6-6,ASSYQGINQPQH
TRBJ1-1,TRBV9,ASSHRGLNTEAF
TRBJ2-1,TRBV11-2,ASSLLAGALGEQF
TRBJ1-5,TRBV27,ASRVTGTGYSNQPQH
TRBJ1-3,TRBV3-1,ASSRGRSGNTIY
TRBJ1-5,TRBV9,ASSDPWTDVPQH
TRBJ2-1,TRBV3-1,ASSQEGTSRVEEQF
TRBJ2-5,TRBV12-3/TRBV12-4,ASRWGTGGETQY
TRBJ2-1,TRBV9,ASSVDPGGARYSEQF
TRBJ2-7,TRBV20-1,SAREGISYEQY
TRBJ1-1,TRBV20-1,SARPPRESPEAF
TRBJ2-5,TRBV20-1,SARDLTSTETQY
TRBJ1-2,TRBV19,ASQPERFYGYT
TRBJ1-3,TRBV29-1,SVVLTGSGNTIY
TRBJ1-2,TRBV14,ASSQDRQGTYGYT
TRBJ2-7,TRBV9,ASSVGGTASPYEQY
TRBJ1-6,TRBV6-1,ASRENSPLH
TRBJ2-4,TRBV7-8,ASSLAGEDIQY
TRBJ2-2,TRBV30,AWGVDLASATGELF
TRBJ2-7,TRBV16,ASSQLRGEQY
TRBJ2-3,TRBV9,ASGRQRQASTDTQY
TRBJ1-2,TRBV30,AWSHQGADGYT
TRBJ2-3,TRBV2,ASGGERDTQY
TRBJ1-1,TRBV7-9,ASSFATEAF
TRBJ2-3,TRBV11-2,ASSSDRGPPRQY
TRBJ2-7,TRBV29-1,SFRVRFDEQY
TRBJ2-3,TRBV12-3/TRBV12-4,ASSLSGTDTQY
TRBJ2-1,TRBV9,ASTLGGGRANEQF
TRBJ1-1,TRBV6-1,ASSDRETGPDTEAF
TRBJ2-1,TRBV5-5,ASSSGLGVNEQF
TRBJ2-2,TRBV30,AWTNRGPGELF
TRBJ2-1,TRBV4-1,ASSQVLSRLPLYNEQF
TRBJ2-5,TRBV4-1,ASSRQGFYVETQY
TRBJ1-1,TRBV5-1,ASSSDRGEAF
TRBJ2-7,TRBV20-1,SAKIAGVRNEQY
TRBJ2-1,TRBV29-1,SVPGGGNEQF
TRBJ2-3,TRBV6-2/TRBV6-3,ASRRPGSSTDTQY
TRBJ2-3,TRBV7-2,ASSLGTSPTDTQY